Listed below are T cell receptor beta chains from one sample, sequenced in a study of beta chain features in type 1 diabetes. The repertoire was sequenced with immunoSEQ multiplex PCR; TCRdb's copy has only in-frame clones and lacks some. The sample consists of 450,000 to 600,000 clones, 30% of them appearing once. The specimen was naive CD4+ T cells from blood. The receptors derive from a man aged 18 to 35 in good health. Both conserved end residues are part of each CDR3. A D gene is named only where the DNA matches it firmly. Some rows mark clone size as missing; the rest say once, few, many or name a class of expanded clone.

v_gene	len	abundance	j_gene	d_gene	CDR3nt	CDR3aa
TRBV18	14	-	TRBJ2-3	-	TGTGCCAGCTCACCAATCGCAGGGGCTGATACGCAGTATTTT	CASSPIAGADTQYF
TRBV7-9	11	few	TRBJ1-1	-	TGTGCCAGCTCTACAGTCACTGAAGCTTTCTTT	CASSTVTEAFF
TRBV7-9	15	few	TRBJ2-2	-	TGTGCCAGCATTGGCCAGGGGACGAACACCGGGGAGCTGTTTTTT	CASIGQGTNTGELFF
TRBV6-5	13	-	TRBJ1-1	-	TGTGCCAGCAGTCGTCAGAAGAACACTGAAGCTTTCTTT	CASSRQKNTEAFF
TRBV9	14	few	TRBJ2-3	-	TGTGCCAGCAGCGTGCGCCGACTAGAAGATACGCAGTATTTT	CASSVRRLEDTQYF
TRBV7-9	16	few	TRBJ2-5	TRBD2	TGTGCCAGCAGCTTAGGGACTAGCTCCAACCAAGAGACCCAGTACTTC	CASSLGTSSNQETQYF
TRBV2	12	-	TRBJ2-7	TRBD1	TGTGCCGTCGGACAGGGAGGCCACGAGCAGTACTTC	CAVGQGGHEQYF
TRBV5-1	14	-	TRBJ2-5	-	TGCGCCAGCAGCCCGGGCAGGGGCCAAGAGACCCAGTACTTC	CASSPGRGQETQYF
TRBV28	12	-	TRBJ2-1	-	TGTGCCAGCAGTTCCGACAGGAATGAGCAGTTCTTC	CASSSDRNEQFF
TRBV7-6	14	few	TRBJ2-1	-	TGTGCCAGCAGCTTAGCCCGACGTAGCAATGAGCAGTTCTTC	CASSLARRSNEQFF
TRBV2	15	once	TRBJ1-2	TRBD1	TGTGCCAGCAGTGTGCAGGGGGCGAATTACTATGGCTACACCTTC	CASSVQGANYYGYTF
TRBV30	11	-	TRBJ1-2	-	TGTGCCTGGAGTGACGGGGGTGTCTACACCTTC	CAWSDGGVYTF
TRBV5-4	13	-	TRBJ2-1	-	TGTGCCAGCAGCTTGGTCAGGGAAAATGAGCAGTTCTTC	CASSLVRENEQFF
TRBV25-1	16	few	TRBJ2-1	-	TGTGCCAGCAGTCCCTGGTCCCTGGTCTCCTACAATGAGCAGTTCTTC	CASSPWSLVSYNEQFF
TRBV28	15	few	TRBJ2-5	TRBD2	TGTGCCAGCACCGATTGGACTAGCTTGGTACGGACCCAGTACTTC	CASTDWTSLVRTQYF
TRBV5-6	13	few	TRBJ1-5	-	TGTGCCAGCAGCTTGACCCAGGTCGGGGCCCAGCATTTT	CASSLTQVGAQHF
TRBV7-6	13	few	TRBJ2-1	-	TGTGCCAGCAGCTTAGCGAACTACAATGAGCAGTTCTTC	CASSLANYNEQFF
TRBV10-2	14	-	TRBJ2-1	TRBD2	TGCGCCAGCCTACTAGCGGGAGAGTACAATGAGCAGTTCTTC	CASLLAGEYNEQFF
TRBV25-1	14	-	TRBJ2-7	-	TGTGCCAGCAGTGAGGCCAGGTCCTCCTACGAGCAGTACTTC	CASSEARSSYEQYF
TRBV7-2	15	few	TRBJ2-1	TRBD2	TGTGCCAGCAGCTTAGCTGGCGGGAGGGTGAATGAGCAGTTCTTC	CASSLAGGRVNEQFF
TRBV7-2	15	few	TRBJ2-3	-	TGTGCCAGCAGCTTAGGTGGCGGACGCACAGATACGCAGTATTTT	CASSLGGGRTDTQYF
TRBV30	16	few	TRBJ1-5	TRBD1	TGTGCCTGGAGTGCCCCCTCGACAGGGAAGAATCAGCCCCAGCATTTT	CAWSAPSTGKNQPQHF
TRBV7-2	12	-	TRBJ2-3	-	TGTGCCAGCAGCTTAGGCTGGGATACGCAGTATTTT	CASSLGWDTQYF
TRBV28	15	few	TRBJ2-5	TRBD1	TGTGCCAGCAGCCCGATGGGACAGGTACAAGAGACCCAGTACTTC	CASSPMGQVQETQYF
TRBV5-4	16	-	TRBJ2-1	-	TGTGCCAGCACTCTGGGAGGGGGGACTCGCGAAGAGGAGCAGTTCTTC	CASTLGGGTREEEQFF
TRBV4-2	15	-	TRBJ2-7	-	TGTGCCAGCAGCCAAGACCCGCTAGGTCACTACGAGCAGTACTTC	CASSQDPLGHYEQYF
TRBV7-9	14	-	TRBJ2-1	TRBD1	TGTGCCAGCAGCTTAGATGGGGCCGGGACAGTCTGGTTCTTC	CASSLDGAGTVWFF
TRBV7-9	13	-	TRBJ2-5	-	TGTGCCAGCAGCCTCGGACAGTGGGAGACCCAGTACTTC	CASSLGQWETQYF
TRBV5-4	17	-	TRBJ2-2	-	TGTGCCAGCAGCACAATGGAGGGGCGTCGAAACACCGGGGAGCTGTTTTTT	CASSTMEGRRNTGELFF
TRBV7-9	14	few	TRBJ2-5	-	TGTGCCAGCAGCTTATGGGCCAGCGAAGAGACCCAGTACTTC	CASSLWASEETQYF
TRBV6-1	14	-	TRBJ2-1	-	TGTGCCAGCGCCCGGACAGTTCGACCAAATGAGCAGTTCTTC	CASARTVRPNEQFF
TRBV29-1	16	few	TRBJ2-7	-	TGCAGCGTTGAAGGCCAGGAGCGGAAAGGGTACAACGAGCAGTACTTC	CSVEGQERKGYNEQYF
TRBV7-9	13	-	TRBJ1-1	-	TGTGCCAGCAGCTCCTACCGGGACACCAAAGCTTTCTTT	CASSSYRDTKAFF
TRBV28	15	few	TRBJ2-4	-	TGTGCCAGCAGTACTCGTCAGGGAGGCCCCGAGATTCAGTACTTC	CASSTRQGGPEIQYF
TRBV7-2	13	few	TRBJ1-1	-	TGTGCCAGCAGGCGTGTGAGGAACACTGAAGCTTTCTTT	CASRRVRNTEAFF
TRBV29-1	13	few	TRBJ2-1	TRBD2	TGCAGCGTTGACAGACTAGCGGAAAATGAGCAGTTCTTC	CSVDRLAENEQFF
TRBV27	13	-	TRBJ2-1	-	TGTGCCAGCAGTTTAGGCTCACGGAATGAGCAGTTCTTC	CASSLGSRNEQFF
TRBV18	15	-	TRBJ2-1	TRBD1	TGTGCCAGCTCACCACAGGGACAGGGGTTCGGTGAGCAGTTCTTC	CASSPQGQGFGEQFF
TRBV6-6	11	-	TRBJ2-3	-	TGTGCCAGCAGATCCCGGGATACGCAGTATTTT	CASRSRDTQYF
TRBV29-1	11	-	TRBJ2-5	TRBD2	TGCAGCGTCTGGGGCGGGGGGGCCCAGTACTTC	CSVWGGGAQYF
TRBV29-1	17	-	TRBJ2-2	-	TGCAGCGTTGAAGTGGCGTGGGGCGGGAAGAACACCGGGGAGCTGTTTTTT	CSVEVAWGGKNTGELFF
TRBV6-5	14	few	TRBJ1-5	-	TGTGCCAGCAGTTACGGGGGCCTAAATCAGCCCCAGCATTTT	CASSYGGLNQPQHF
TRBV30	13	few	TRBJ1-5	-	TGTGCCTGGAGTGGAGGGGACCGGCGGCCCCAGCATTTT	CAWSGGDRRPQHF
TRBV19	15	few	TRBJ2-3	TRBD2	TGTGCCAGTAGTATAGTGGCGGGAGGCACAGATACGCAGTATTTT	CASSIVAGGTDTQYF
TRBV30	13	few	TRBJ2-1	-	TGTGCCGGAGAGACAAACTCCTACAATGAGCAGTTCTTC	CAGETNSYNEQFF
TRBV2	12	-	TRBJ2-7	-	TGTGCCAGTAGGGCCGACTCCTACGAGCAGTACTTC	CASRADSYEQYF
TRBV21-1	13	few	TRBJ2-7	-	TGTGCCAGCAGCAAAGTCGGGGCCTACGAGCAGTACTTC	CASSKVGAYEQYF
TRBV7-2	14	-	TRBJ1-4	TRBD1	TGTGCCAGCAGCCTCGACAGGGTAGACGAAAAACTGTTTTTT	CASSLDRVDEKLFF
TRBV10-3	15	-	TRBJ1-2	-	TGTGCATCCAGCCCACTGTCAGCAGATGCGGGTGGCTACACCTTC	CASSPLSADAGGYTF